Following are 27 T cell receptor beta chains from one sample sequenced in a study of blood T cells in healthy people across ages. Sample-barcoded 5' priming and a J-beta primer mix drove a second PCR of roughly 6 to 12 cycles. Each CDR3 protein is one row after TCRdb ran MiXCR on the 5' RACE reads. Of around 1,000,000 distinct CDR3 sequences listed, 35% to 40% are singletons. What was sequenced was blood. The source of these receptors is a man aged 18 to 29 in good health.

The V and J genes are TRBV9 and TRBJ1-5; a weak D match, TRBD1 (5 bases). From germline, CDR1 is SGDLS and CDR2 YYNGEE. Trimming left V 4 bases short and J 5 bases short, with 13 bases between. The CDR3 spans 14 residues. CDR3: CASSPDGADQPQHF. The CDR3 DNA is TGTGCCAGCAGCCCGGACGGGGCGGATCAGCCCCAGCATTTT.

Details on this clonotype: At one end, the junction sequence differs from germline, possibly due to a read error. This rearrangement joins TRBV10-3 to TRBJ2-7, with 8 bases lining up with TRBD1. The CDR3 is made up of 15 amino acids. In germline, CDR1 is ENHRY, CDR2 SYGVKD. CDR3 bases: TGTGCCATCAGTGGGACAGGGAAAAGCTCCTACAAGCAGTACTTC. Encoded protein: CAISGTGKSSYKQYF.

The chain employs TRBV12-3 or TRBV12-4 and TRBJ1-1; D not certain. This CDR3 has 12 amino acids. The V gene lost 1 base and the J gene lost 11 bases, with 11 bases spanning the gap. The CDR3 nucleotides are TGTGCCAGCAGTTTAGAGCCCAGCAGGGCTTTCTTT. Translated, it gives CASSLEPSRAFF.

As regards this clonotype: This may arise from a read error, as a much more abundant clone is one base away. The chain links TRBV20-1 to TRBJ2-1; the D gene is possibly TRBD2 (5 bases). The J call may be mistaken, given a closer DNA end match to TRBJ2-7. Germline values: CDR1 DFQATT, CDR2 SNEGSKA (reference sequence). The CDR3 is made up of 14 amino acids. This CDR3 is CSVPDYISYNEQYF. DNA for the CDR3: TGCAGTGTTCCCGACTATATCTCCTACAATGAGCAGTACTTC.

This clonotype was counted between two and nine times. A much larger clone sits a single nucleotide away, making a read error possible. The V and J genes are TRBV27 and TRBJ1-1; D gene ambiguous. Deletions cut 5 bases from V and 0 bases from J, with 7 bases between. Per the germline V gene, CDR1 is MNHEY and CDR2 is SMNVEV (reference sequence). The CDR3 is 13 amino acids. The CDR3 here is CASSGELNTEAFF. CDR3 in DNA: TGTGCCAGCAGTGGCGAGCTGAACACTGAAGCTTTCTTT.

The chain joins TRBV7-9 to TRBJ2-2; D not resolved. V shed 5 bases and J shed 3 bases, with 10 bases lying between them. CDR1 and CDR2 (germline): SEHNR, FQNEAQ (reference sequence). CDR3 length equals 14 residues. CDR3 DNA sequence: TGTGCCAGCAGCCCCGTCTGGGACACCGGGGAGCTGTTTTTT. Translated, it gives CASSPVWDTGELFF.

This clonotype was observed at least ten times. The rearrangement links TRBV29-1 to TRBJ2-5; 8 bases agree with TRBD1. Germline V gene lookup returns CDR1 SQVTM and CDR2 ANQGSEA. V lost 4 bases, J lost 4 bases, and 8 bases stayed unmatched. CDR3 size: 14 residues. The DNA for the CDR3 is TGCAGCGTTGTTACAGGGGGTTTGACAGAGACCCAGTACTTC. Translated, it gives CSVVTGGLTETQYF.

This clonotype was recorded a few times. This sequence joins TRBV5-1 and TRBJ2-3; 7 bases agree with TRBD2. This CDR3 has 17 residues. Trimming at V came to 1 base and at J to 1 base, leaving 9 bases not matched to a gene. Germline loops: CDR1 SGHRS, CDR2 YFSETQ. The CDR3 nucleotides are TGCGCCAGCAGCTTGTCGGCTAGCGGATACCGCACAGATACGCAGTATTTT. Protein sequence: CASSLSASGYRTDTQYF.

This chain links TRBV6-1 with TRBJ1-2; D call uncertain. Between the trimmed V and J ends, which lost 8 bases and 8 bases, there was a span of 18 bases. The CDR3 consists of 13 residues. Looked up from germline, CDR1 is MNHNS and CDR2 is SASEGT. The CDR3 DNA reads TGTGCCAGCGAAGCCTTTTTGTCGGTCGGCTACACCTTC. Translation: CASEAFLSVGYTF.

The chain employs TRBV27 and TRBJ2-7; D may match TRBD1 or TRBD2 (5 bases each). V lost 7 bases and J 7 bases, leaving 14 bases between the germline ends. The CDR3 covers 12 residues. In germline, CDR1 is MNHEY, CDR2 SMNVEV (reference sequence). This CDR3 reads CASIFGAGEQYF. CDR3 coding DNA: TGTGCCAGCATTTTCGGGGCTGGAGAGCAGTACTTC.

The chain is built from TRBV27 and TRBJ2-4; a possible D gene is TRBD1 (6 bases). Matching the DNA end better, TRBJ2-7 makes the J call doubtful. The CDR3 extends over 16 amino acids. Germline CDR1 MNHEY, CDR2 SMNVEV (reference sequence). The DNA of the CDR3 is TGTGCCAGCAGTTTATCTATGGACAGTCTGTGGTACGAGCAGTACTTC. It is translated as CASSLSMDSLWYEQYF.

This rearrangement joins TRBV20-1 to TRBJ2-5; 8 bases match TRBD2. There are 15 residues in the CDR3. Trimming at V came to 0 bases and at J to 4 bases, leaving 7 bases not matched to a gene. Germline loops: CDR1 DFQATT, CDR2 SNEGSKA (reference sequence). The CDR3 here is CSARDTGGPGETQYF. The DNA of the CDR3 is TGCAGTGCTAGAGATACGGGGGGGCCGGGAGAGACCCAGTACTTC.

CDR3 sequence: CASSLLQGNQPQHF. The CDR3 nucleotides read TGTGCCAGCAGCTTGTTACAGGGAAATCAGCCCCAGCATTTT. This chain connects TRBV5-6 to TRBJ1-5; the D gene is possibly TRBD1 (6 bases). This CDR3 region has 14 residues. From germline, CDR1 is SGHDT and CDR2 YYEEEE. Trimming removed 1 base from V and 4 bases from J, with 9 bases in between.

There are a few counts of this clonotype. The chain couples TRBV6-2 or TRBV6-3 to TRBJ2-5; D might be TRBD2 (7 bases). The end of the DNA is better explained by TRBJ2-7, so the J call may be wrong. This CDR3 comprises 14 residues. Looked up from germline, CDR1 is MNHEY and CDR2 is SVGEGT. In nucleotides, the CDR3 is TGTGCCAGCAGTTACGAACAGGGACTATACGAGCAGTACTTC. Residues: CASSYEQGLYEQYF.

The rearrangement joins TRBV7-8 to TRBJ1-2; the match to TRBD1 covers 7 bases. The CDR3 runs 15 residues. The germline V gene has CDR1 SGHVS and CDR2 FQNEAQ. Unmatched junction bases numbered 8, after V lost 5 bases and J lost 2 bases. The CDR3 sequence is CASSAGQPRNYGYTF. Written as DNA, the CDR3 is TGTGCCAGCAGCGCGGGACAGCCTCGGAACTATGGCTACACCTTC.

This clonotype was counted a few times. The rearrangement uses TRBV6-2 or TRBV6-3 and TRBJ2-7, with D possibly matching TRBD1 (6 bases). Germline V gene lookup returns CDR1 MNHEY and CDR2 SVGEGT. The CDR3 is 12 residues long. Trimming stripped 5 bases from V and 7 bases from J, with 12 bases between. The CDR3 is CASSTQGIEQYF. The CDR3 region has the DNA TGTGCCAGCAGTACACAGGGTATTGAGCAGTACTTC.

A note on this clonotype: The junction differs from germline at one of its ends, possibly a read error. DNA of the CDR3: TGTCCCAGCAGCATCAGGGACAGTTCAGATACGCAGTATTTT. Protein: CPSSIRDSSDTQYF. This chain connects TRBV5-5 to TRBJ2-3, with 7 nucleotides matching TRBD1. CDR1 SGHKS and CDR2 YYEKEE come from the germline V gene (reference sequence). The CDR3 length is 14 residues.

In this sample, this clonotype turned up a few times. The chain combines TRBV4-1 with TRBJ2-1; TRBD1 matches at 7 bases. The CDR3 totals 16 residues. Germline assignment: CDR1 MGHRA and CDR2 YSYEKL. The trim removed 2 bases at V and 1 base at J, leaving 5 bases unmatched. The CDR3, as DNA: TGCGCCAGCAGCCAACCCGACAGGGCATCCTACAATGAGCAGTTCTTC. Its translation is CASSQPDRASYNEQFF.

The chain's CDR3 is CASSDTYQGESVFF. In DNA form, the CDR3 reads TGTGCCAGCAGTGACACTTACCAAGGGGAGAGTGTTTTCTTT. This sequence joins TRBV6-1 and TRBJ1-1; D possibly corresponds to TRBD1 (5 bases). Trimming took off 3 bases at V and 13 bases at J, with 21 bases between the two ends. The CDR3 is 14 amino acids. The germline V gene encodes CDR1 MNHNS and CDR2 SASEGT.

This clonotype was detected only a few times. The gene calls are TRBV6-6 and TRBJ2-5, with TRBD2 matching over 14 bases. The germline gives CDR1 MNHNY, CDR2 SVGAGI (reference sequence). V lost 1 base to trimming and J lost 5 bases; unmatched junction nucleotides: 6. This CDR3 is built from 17 residues. In DNA form, the CDR3 reads TGTGCCAGCAGTTACTTGGGACTAGCGGGGGTGGGGGAGACCCAGTACTTC. Translated: CASSYLGLAGVGETQYF.

This clonotype was detected only a few times. The chain links TRBV9 to TRBJ2-1, with 8 bases identical to TRBD1. V lost 3 bases and J lost 5; bases outside the gene matches: 10. The CDR3 sequence is 16 residues long. The germline V gene has CDR1 SGDLS and CDR2 YYNGEE. CDR3 sequence (DNA): TGTGCCAGCAGCGATTCCTCCGGGACAGGCCACAATGAGCAGTTCTTC. Amino acid sequence: CASSDSSGTGHNEQFF. Together with reference TRBV9 and TRBJ2-1, the CDR3 gives the full variable domain: DSGVTQTPKHLITATGQRVTLRCSPRSGDLSVYWYQQSLDQGLQFLIQYYNGEERAKGNILERFSAQQFPDLHSELNLSSLELGDSALYFCASSDSSGTGHNEQFFGPGTRLTVL.

The rearrangement joins TRBV27 to TRBJ2-3; possible D gene TRBD2, 6 bases. Germline V gives CDR1 MNHEY, CDR2 SMNVEV (reference sequence). The CDR3 has 14 amino acids. Trimming shortened V by 4 bases and J by 4 bases, and 12 bases separated the two germline ends. The CDR3 loop is CASSWAGHADTQYF. CDR3 coding DNA: TGTGCCAGCAGTTGGGCGGGGCACGCAGATACGCAGTATTTT.

The chain employs TRBV12-3 or TRBV12-4 and TRBJ2-2; D is uncertain. Deletions cut 1 base from V and 4 bases from J, with 7 bases between. The CDR3 extends over 14 amino acids. The CDR3 sequence: CASSLGQATGELFF. CDR3 nucleotides: TGTGCCAGCAGTTTAGGCCAGGCCACCGGGGAGCTGTTTTTT.

In its sample, this clonotype was seen a few times. This rearrangement joins TRBV6-5 to TRBJ1-2; D is perhaps TRBD1 (6 bases). This CDR3 is 14 amino acids long. With 6 bases removed from V and 4 bases from J, the gap between germline ends came to 15 bases. Germline V gene lookup returns CDR1 MNHEY and CDR2 SVGAGI. CDR3 DNA: TGTGCCAGCAGCCCCAGGACAGATGTCTATGGCTACACCTTC. Translating it yields CASSPRTDVYGYTF.

This sequence joins TRBV6-5 and TRBJ2-5; 9 nucleotides match TRBD2. Germline CDR1 reads MNHEY; CDR2 reads SVGAGI. The CDR3 is 16 amino acids. V trimming: 5 bases; J trimming: 11 bases; junction bases outside the gene matches: 18. CDR3: CASSTPLTSGLNEQYF. The DNA for the CDR3 is TGTGCCAGCAGTACCCCATTGACTAGCGGCCTCAATGAGCAGTACTTC.

The chain links TRBV6-2 or TRBV6-3 to TRBJ1-1, with D unresolved. V was shortened by 2 bases and J by 1 base, with 8 bases between the two germline ends. The germline V gene encodes CDR1 MNHEY and CDR2 SVGEGT. The CDR3 loop spans 14 amino acids. The CDR3, as DNA: TGTGCCAGCAGTTACGGCGTGGAGAACACTGAAGCTTTCTTT. The encoded protein is CASSYGVENTEAFF.

The table lists this clonotype with a few counts. V usage is TRBV5-1 and J usage is TRBJ2-1, with a possible D match to TRBD1 (5 bases). The CDR3 consists of 15 residues. CDR1 and CDR2 (germline): SGHRS, YFSETQ. The ends were cut back, 0 bases at V and 5 bases at J, with 12 bases in the middle. CDR3 sequence (DNA): TGCGCCAGCAGCTTGGATGGGGCTACGCACAATGAGCAGTTCTTC. Translated: CASSLDGATHNEQFF.